The 17 T cell receptor beta chains reported below all come from one sample, sequenced in a study of shared clonotypes between healthy human individuals. Repertoires were generated with immunoSEQ multiplex PCR, while TCRdb's copy carries only in-frame clones and drops some. Among about 980,000 clones, more than 75% were seen once, and the ten largest hold over 1.3%. Sequenced sample: memory CD4+ T cells sorted from blood. As to subset: CD45RA-negative fraction. The receptors shown here come from a man aged 18 to 30 in good health.

This chain uses TRBV4-1 with TRBJ1-5, with no clear D. The V end lost 3 bases, the J end lost 0 bases, and 18 bases lay between the germline ends. The germline V gene encodes CDR1 MGHRA and CDR2 YSYEKL. This CDR3 contains 18 residues. DNA for the CDR3: TGCGCCAGCAGCCACCACACCGGACGGAGCTATAGCAATCAGCCCCAGCATTTT. Protein: CASSHHTGRSYSNQPQHF.

The chain links TRBV18 to TRBJ2-7, with TRBD2 matching over 10 bases. The ends lost 5 bases at V and 4 bases at J; junction bases unmatched: 8. The length of the CDR3 is 15 residues. Germline loops: CDR1 KGHSH, CDR2 LQKENI. The chain's CDR3 is CASSSRTSGPYEQYF. Here the CDR3 DNA reads TGTGCCAGCTCAAGCAGGACTAGCGGCCCTTACGAGCAGTACTTC.

The V call is TRBV10-3, the J call TRBJ1-5; the match to TRBD1 covers 10 bases. The CDR3 runs to 15 residues. Losses at the gene ends were 6 bases for V and 5 bases for J; bases not matched to a gene: 7. In germline, CDR1 is ENHRY, CDR2 SYGVKD. The CDR3 DNA is TGTGCCATCAGGGAGGCCGGGACAGGGGATCAGCCCCAGCATTTT. Translated, it gives CAIREAGTGDQPQHF.

The rearrangement joins TRBV28 to TRBJ1-6; TRBD1 might be the D (6 bases). The CDR3 has 15 amino acids. The germline V and J ends were trimmed by 5 bases and 7 bases, with 15 bases remaining between them. The germline CDR1 and CDR2 sequences are MDHEN and SYDVKM. CDR3 sequence: CASSPGTLGNSPLHF. The DNA of the CDR3 is TGTGCCAGCAGTCCGGGGACATTGGGGAATTCACCCCTCCACTTT.

This clone was counted a single time. This chain connects TRBV10-3 to TRBJ2-2; TRBD1 matches at 7 bases. With V trimmed by 6 bases and J by 4 bases, 11 bases remained unmatched. Germline CDR1 ENHRY, CDR2 SYGVKD. The CDR3 length is 16 residues. CDR3 DNA: TGTGCCATCAGCGCGACAGGGATCGAGGGCACCGGGGAGCTGTTTTTT. Amino acid sequence: CAISATGIEGTGELFF.

This rearrangement joins TRBV30 to TRBJ2-2, with 9 bases lining up with TRBD2. V lost 0 bases and J lost 3; bases outside the gene matches: 5. CDR1 is GTSNPN and CDR2 is SVGIG in the germline V gene (reference sequence). This CDR3 is 16 amino acids long. The CDR3 bases are TGTGCCTGGAGTGTAAATCTAGCGGGATACACCGGGGAGCTGTTTTTT. Translated: CAWSVNLAGYTGELFF.

About this clone itself: A much larger clone sits a single nucleotide away, making a read error possible. The chain couples TRBV7-8 to TRBJ2-5; D gene ambiguous. The CDR3 extends over 11 amino acids. Germline V gives CDR1 SGHVS, CDR2 FQNEAQ. The V and J ends lost 2 bases and 5 bases respectively, with 3 bases between them. As DNA, the CDR3 is TGTGCCAGCAGCTTATTCGAGACCCAGTACTTC. It specifies CASSLFETQYF. The full variable domain, with the rest looked up from reference TRBV7-8 and TRBJ2-5, is GAGVSQSPRYKVAKRGQDVALRCDPISGHVSLFWYQQALGQGPEFLTYFQNEAQLDKSGLPSDRFFAERPEGSVSTLKIQRTQQEDSAVYLCASSLFETQYFGPGTRLLVL.

This clone was counted once. The V and J genes are TRBV10-1 and TRBJ1-1; D is unclear. Per germline, CDR1 WNHNN and CDR2 SYGVQD (reference sequence). This CDR3 is 12 amino acids long. V lost 6 bases, J lost 4 bases, and 9 bases lay in between. Here the CDR3 reads CASSATGTEAFF. The CDR3 DNA is TGCGCCAGCAGCGCTACGGGCACTGAAGCTTTCTTT.

V gene TRBV7-2 combines with J gene TRBJ2-5; D not resolved. V lost 3 bases and J lost 5, with 7 bases in between. CDR1 SGHTA and CDR2 FQGNSA come from the germline V gene. The CDR3 length is 12 residues. CDR3 in amino acids: CASSFSTETQYF. In DNA form, the CDR3 reads TGTGCCAGCAGCTTTTCCACGGAGACCCAGTACTTC. Full variable domain (rest looked up from reference TRBV7-2 and TRBJ2-5): GAGVSQSPSNKVTEKGKDVELRCDPISGHTALYWYRQSLGQGLEFLIYFQGNSAPDKSGLPSDRFSAERTGGSVSTLTIQRTQQEDSAVYLCASSFSTETQYFGPGTRLLVL.

The gene calls are TRBV2 and TRBJ2-1; 7 bases are a match to TRBD2. Trimming at V came to 6 bases and at J to 4 bases, leaving 6 bases not matched to a gene. CDR1 SNHLY and CDR2 FYNNEI come from the germline V gene. The CDR3 sequence is 14 residues long. CDR3 residues: CASSLGLGYNEQFF. For the CDR3, the DNA is TGTGCCAGCAGCCTCGGACTAGGATACAATGAGCAGTTCTTC.

This clone appeared once. The chain has TRBV4-1 and TRBJ1-1; 8 bases line up with TRBD1. The trim removed 0 bases at V and 3 bases at J, leaving 3 bases unmatched. Germline values: CDR1 MGHRA, CDR2 YSYEKL. The CDR3 spans 15 residues. The CDR3 loop is CASSQDQGAYTEAFF. CDR3 DNA sequence: TGCGCCAGCAGCCAAGATCAGGGGGCGTACACTGAAGCTTTCTTT.

This rearrangement joins TRBV30 to TRBJ2-6, with 10 nucleotides matching TRBD1. Germline V lookup: CDR1 GTSNPN, CDR2 SVGIG (reference sequence). Germline trimming cut 8 bases from V and 0 bases from J; bases unmatched to any gene: 10. The CDR3 runs to 17 residues. CDR3 nucleotides: TGTGCCGCCCTCCGGGACAGGGGACTCTCTGGGGCCAACGTCCTGACTTTC. Its translation is CAALRDRGLSGANVLTF.

This clone came up once. J is TRBJ2-1 and V is TRBV10-3; TRBD1 might be the D (5 bases). This CDR3 is built from 11 residues. In germline, CDR1 is ENHRY, CDR2 SYGVKD. With 10 bases removed from V and 4 bases from J, the gap between germline ends came to 8 bases. The CDR3, as DNA: TGTGCCACCGGACAATACAATGAGCAGTTCTTC. Amino acids: CATGQYNEQFF.

In this sample, this clone turned up a few times. J is TRBJ1-2 and V is TRBV13; 8 nucleotides match TRBD1. This CDR3 spans 14 amino acids. Trimming cost V 3 bases and J 6 bases; bases outside gene matches: 6. In germline, CDR1 is PRHDT, CDR2 FYEKMQ (reference sequence). The CDR3 here is CASSFGDRGNGYTF. The CDR3 region has the DNA TGTGCCAGCAGCTTCGGCGACAGGGGTAATGGCTACACCTTC.

The genes are TRBV14 and TRBJ2-1; TRBD2 matches at 7 bases. The CDR3 covers 15 residues. Germline-derived CDR1 and CDR2 are SGHDN and FVKESK. V was pared by 3 bases and J by 6 bases, with 8 bases of the junction left unmatched. CDR3 in DNA: TGTGCCAGCAGCCAGCGGCTAGGGAGGGTCAATGAGCAGTTCTTC. Translating gives CASSQRLGRVNEQFF.

This clone appeared a single time. This chain connects TRBV5-5 to TRBJ2-1; 7 bases match TRBD1. Germline trimming cut 3 bases from V and 7 bases from J; bases unmatched to any gene: 7. The CDR3 runs 14 residues. Germline assignment: CDR1 SGHKS and CDR2 YYEKEE (reference sequence). CDR3 amino acids: CASSSLTGPNEQFF. Written as DNA, the CDR3 is TGTGCCAGCAGCTCCCTGACAGGGCCGAATGAGCAGTTCTTC.

The rearrangement links TRBV10-1 to TRBJ2-5; 7 nucleotides agree with TRBD1. The CDR3 consists of 16 residues. V shed 1 base, J shed 4 bases, and the junction held 9 bases outside the gene matches. Germline CDR1 is WNHNN and CDR2 is SYGVQD (reference sequence). CDR3 loop: CASSEYGTDGRETQYF. The CDR3 DNA reads as TGCGCCAGCAGTGAGTATGGGACAGACGGCCGAGAGACCCAGTACTTC.